This T cell receptor beta chain was captured by sequencing in a study of blood T cell repertoires in COVID-19. In this sample, this clone turned up a few times. Clones were read by immunoSEQ multiplex PCR, and TCRdb kept only the in-frame ones, dropping some. The top ten clones hold about 2.5% of a sample with about 120,000 clones, under 80% of them seen once. This CDR3 has 13 residues. Between the trimmed V and J ends, which lost 3 bases and 0 bases, there was a span of 2 bases. Germline V gives CDR1 WNHNN, CDR2 SYGVQD (reference sequence). The sequencing input was peripheral blood. The clonotype comes from a man aged 45-65 years with acute or convalescent COVID-19. The chain carries TRBV10-1 and TRBJ2-2; D ambiguous. This CDR3 is CASSDSNTGELFF. The CDR3 bases are TGCGCCAGCAGTGACTCGAACACCGGGGAGCTGTTTTTT.